This T cell receptor beta chain was obtained from a study of T-cell reconstitution after alpha-beta-depleted transplantation in children. TCRbeta library preparation incorporated unique molecular identifiers. TCRdb ran MiXCR on the PCR reads and lists one entry per CDR3 protein. The data hold fewer than 550,000 distinct CDR3 sequences, with over 9.5% observed a single time. Findings of the study overall: TCRbeta diversity was high at day 60 in some patients (a result of surviving recipient T cells and thymic progenitors). As was reported, about two months after transplant, alpha-beta T cells came from several hundred expanded graft clones.

In this sample, this clonotype turned up a few times. Its antigen remains unknown. Germline CDR1 and CDR2: LGHNA and YSLEER. The CDR3 loop spans 15 amino acids. Between the trimmed V and J ends, which lost 4 bases and 1 base, there was a span of 11 bases. This clonotype originated in a child aged 2 to 9 with inherited bone marrow failure, due to receive a stem cell transplant. The sample here was PBMCs, taken before TCRalphabeta/CD19-depleted stem cell transplant. The chain links TRBV4-3 to TRBJ2-1; D is unresolved. CDR3 loop: CASSPRIGSYNEQFF. DNA for the CDR3: TGCGCCAGCAGCCCCCGTATTGGGTCCTACAATGAGCAGTTCTTC.